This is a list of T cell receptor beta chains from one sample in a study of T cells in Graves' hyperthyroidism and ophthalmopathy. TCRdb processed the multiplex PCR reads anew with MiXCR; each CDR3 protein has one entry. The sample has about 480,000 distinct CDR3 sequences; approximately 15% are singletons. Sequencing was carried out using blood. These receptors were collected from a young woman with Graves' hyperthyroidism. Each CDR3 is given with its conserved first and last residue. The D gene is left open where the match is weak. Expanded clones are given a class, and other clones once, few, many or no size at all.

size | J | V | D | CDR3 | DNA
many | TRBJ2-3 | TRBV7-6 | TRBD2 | CASSSLAGERGDTQYF | TGTGCCAGCAGCTCCTTAGCGGGAGAAAGGGGAGATACGCAGTATTTT
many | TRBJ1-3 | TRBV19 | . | CASTPGEGSPSGNTIYF | TGTGCCAGTACCCCGGGTGAGGGGAGCCCTTCTGGAAACACCATATATTTT
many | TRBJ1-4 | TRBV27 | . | CASSPGQGATNEKLFF | TGTGCCAGCAGTCCCGGTCAGGGCGCAACTAATGAAAAACTGTTTTTT
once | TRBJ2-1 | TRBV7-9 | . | CASSSSGTWGHNEQFF | TGTGCCAGCAGTTCCTCCGGGACCTGGGGCCACAATGAGCAGTTCTTC
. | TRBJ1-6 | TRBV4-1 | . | CASSRAPGRSAAPLHF | TGCGCCAGCAGCCGCGCCCCGGGACGGTCAGCAGCACCCCTCCACTTT
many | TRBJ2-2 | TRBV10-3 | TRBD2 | CAISVGTSGRKTGELFF | TGTGCCATCAGTGTTGGGACTAGCGGGAGAAAAACCGGGGAGCTGTTTTTT
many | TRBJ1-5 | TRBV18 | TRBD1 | CASSPRRQGPLNQPQHF | TGTGCCAGCTCACCTCGCAGACAGGGACCACTCAATCAGCCCCAGCATTTT
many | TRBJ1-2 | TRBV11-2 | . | CASSLEGVGYGYTF | TGTGCCAGCAGCTTAGAGGGAGTCGGCTATGGCTACACCTTC
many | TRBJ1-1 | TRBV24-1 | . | CATSDPKRGRAFF | TGTGCCACCAGTGACCCAAAAAGGGGACGAGCTTTCTTT
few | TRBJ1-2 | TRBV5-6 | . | CASSFPGLRANYGYTF | TGTGCCAGCAGCTTCCCAGGTCTAAGAGCTAACTATGGCTACACCTTC
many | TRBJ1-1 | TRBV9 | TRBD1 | CASSVGTGRLTEAFF | TGTGCCAGCAGCGTAGGGACAGGACGTCTTACTGAAGCTTTCTTT
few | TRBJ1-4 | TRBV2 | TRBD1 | CATSGTGGGEKLFF | TGTGCCACCTCCGGGACAGGGGGAGGTGAAAAACTGTTTTTT
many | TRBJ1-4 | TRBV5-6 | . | CASSPAVGGGKLFF | TGTGCCAGCAGCCCGGCCGTTGGGGGTGGAAAACTGTTTTTT
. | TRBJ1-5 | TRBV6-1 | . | CASSEALGYGNQPQHF | TGTGCCAGCAGTGAAGCGCTAGGTTACGGCAATCAGCCCCAGCATTTT
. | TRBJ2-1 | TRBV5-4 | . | CASSWGLESSNRPYNEQFF | TGTGCCAGCAGCTGGGGTTTGGAAAGCTCTAACCGACCATACAATGAGCAGTTCTTC
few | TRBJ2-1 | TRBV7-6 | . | CASTPGGSSWNEQFF | TGTGCCAGCACCCCCGGTGGCAGCTCGTGGAATGAGCAGTTCTTC
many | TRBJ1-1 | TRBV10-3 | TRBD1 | CAISEGSRGLEAFF | TGTGCCATCAGTGAGGGGAGTAGGGGGCTTGAAGCTTTCTTT